Presented here are 30 T cell receptor beta chains from one specimen sequenced in a study of T cell responses to AZD1222 COVID-19 vaccine. Some clones are missing from TCRdb's copy, which holds only in-frame ones; the method was immunoSEQ multiplex PCR. The data show over 130,000 clones, more than 80% seen once. The sample was peripheral blood, taken 28 days after the second AZD1222 dose. The receptors stem from an adult who received the AZD1222 COVID-19 vaccine.

This chain uses TRBV5-1 with TRBJ2-3; 10 bases line up with TRBD2. This CDR3 comprises 16 residues. V was clipped by 3 bases and J by 3 bases; unmatched bases: 7. Germline V gene sequence: CDR1 SGHRS, CDR2 YFSETQ. CDR3 region: CASSSTSGAATDTQYF. DNA for the CDR3: TGCGCCAGCAGCTCTACTAGCGGGGCCGCTACAGATACGCAGTATTTT.

This chain uses TRBV7-9 with TRBJ2-5; D gene unclear. Trimming removed 1 base from V and 5 bases from J, with 14 bases in between. The germline V gene encodes CDR1 SEHNR and CDR2 FQNEAQ (reference sequence). The CDR3 sequence is 15 residues long. In nucleotides, the CDR3 is TGTGCCAGCAGCTTAGGACGTTTACCCAGGGAGACCCAGTACTTC. Encoded protein: CASSLGRLPRETQYF.

The V call is TRBV30, the J call TRBJ2-3; 7 positions match TRBD2. CDR1 is GTSNPN and CDR2 is SVGIG in the germline V gene (reference sequence). V lost 3 bases and J lost 1; bases outside the gene matches: 7. This CDR3 has 15 residues. In DNA, the CDR3 is TGTGCCTGGAGGGGGGGGAGTCTTGGCACAGATACGCAGTATTTT. Its translation is CAWRGGSLGTDTQYF. The full variable domain, completed using reference TRBV30 and TRBJ2-3, is SQTIHQWPATLVQPVGSPLSLECTVEGTSNPNLYWYRQAAGRGLQLLFYSVGIGQISSEVPQNLSASRPQDRQFILSSKKLLLSDSGFYLCAWRGGSLGTDTQYFGPGTRLTVL.

The chain combines TRBV21-1 with TRBJ2-1; no check of the table's D call, TRBD1, against the DNA was made. TRBV21-1 is noted as a pseudogene. The CDR3 is 13 amino acids. Here the CDR3 reads CASSGHNYNEQFF. The CDR3 DNA sequence: TGTGCCAGCAGCGGACATAATTACAATGAGCAGTTCTTC.

A remark on this clone: Sequence at one end of the junction differs from germline and may be a read error. Other nucleotide sequences in the sample specify the same CDR3. V gene TRBV6-1 combines with J gene TRBJ1-5, with D perhaps matching TRBD1 (5 bases). Per germline, CDR1 MNHNS and CDR2 SASEGT. The CDR3 spans 13 residues. The CDR3: CASSEGGNQPQHF. The DNA of the CDR3 is TGTGCCAGCAGCGAAGGGGGCAATCAGCCCCAGCATTTT.

The rearrangement links TRBV16 to TRBJ1-1; D not resolved. CDR3 length: 12 amino acids. CDR1 is KGHSY, CDR2 FQNENV, per germline. Deletions cut 4 bases from V and 1 base from J, with 4 bases between. CDR3 coding DNA: TGTGCCAGCAGCCGGAGGAACACTGAAGCTTTCTTT. Translated: CASSRRNTEAFF.

The chain recombines TRBV18 with TRBJ2-2; D is uncertain. Trimming left V 6 bases short and J 6 bases short, with 26 bases between. This CDR3 spans 18 amino acids. Germline V gives CDR1 KGHSH, CDR2 LQKENI. The DNA of the CDR3 is TGTGCCAGCTCTCAGACACCTCAGTCGTTCCGATCCGCCGGGGAGCTGTTTTTT. Translation gives CASSQTPQSFRSAGELFF.

The CDR3 region has the DNA TGTGCCAGCAGCTTATATCAGGGAAGGGATTCACCCCTCCACTTT. It encodes CASSLYQGRDSPLHF. The rearrangement uses TRBV5-4 and TRBJ1-6, with D tentatively TRBD1 (5 bases). Germline V gene data show CDR1 as SGHNT and CDR2 as YYREEE (reference sequence). The CDR3 is 15 residues long. V lost 2 bases, J lost 8 bases, and 14 bases lay in between.

The rearrangement links TRBV6-5 to TRBJ1-5; 7 bases match TRBD1. The junction had 6 bases not matched to a gene; V was cut back by 4 bases and J by 3 bases. In germline, CDR1 is MNHEY, CDR2 SVGAGI. CDR3 size: 15 residues. The CDR3 bases are TGTGCCAGCAGTTCCGACAGGGCCTTCAATCAGCCCCAGCATTTT. Translation gives CASSSDRAFNQPQHF.

This sequence joins TRBV4-2 and TRBJ2-1, with D perhaps TRBD2 (6 bases). V was trimmed by 1 base and J by 8 bases, leaving 12 bases between them. Germline V lookup: CDR1 LGHNA, CDR2 YNFKEQ. This CDR3 has 14 amino acids. The CDR3 DNA reads TGTGCCAGCAGCCAAGGGGACTCAAAATATGAGCAGTTCTTC. It translates to CASSQGDSKYEQFF.

The chain carries TRBV18 and TRBJ2-7; no clear D. V was clipped by 5 bases and J by 0 bases, with 11 bases between them. Germline values: CDR1 KGHSH, CDR2 LQKENI. CDR3 length: 14 residues. CDR3 DNA: TGTGCCAGCTCAGAAGAGTTAGGCTCCTACGAGCAGTACTTC. It is translated as CASSEELGSYEQYF.

The rearrangement joins TRBV2 to TRBJ1-2; D possibly corresponds to TRBD1 (5 bases). The CDR3 spans 13 residues. V lost 1 base, J lost 7 bases, and 10 bases lay in between. Germline assignment: CDR1 SNHLY and CDR2 FYNNEI. In DNA, the CDR3 is TGTGCCAGCAGTGAAGAGGGGAAGAGTGGCTACACCTTC. Amino acid sequence: CASSEEGKSGYTF. The full variable domain, completed using reference TRBV2 and TRBJ1-2, is EPEVTQTPSHQVTQMGQEVILRCVPISNHLYFYWYRQILGQKVEFLVSFYNNEISEKSEIFDDQFSVERPDGSNFTLKIRSTKLEDSAMYFCASSEEGKSGYTFGSGTRLTVV.

The rearrangement joins TRBV29-1 to TRBJ1-1, with D possibly being TRBD1 (5 bases). V was pared by 5 bases and J by 1 base, with 8 bases between. The length of the CDR3 is 12 residues. Germline values: CDR1 SQVTM, CDR2 ANQGSEA. The CDR3 sequence: CSVSQGNTEAFF. In DNA, the CDR3 is TGCAGCGTTTCCCAGGGGAACACTGAAGCTTTCTTT.

The chain combines TRBV7-2 with TRBJ2-3; D remains unclear. Trimming stripped 5 bases from V and 6 bases from J, with 9 bases between. CDR1 is SGHTA, CDR2 FQGNSA, per germline. CDR3 length: 12 amino acids. CDR3 bases: TGTGCCAGCAGCGCCAGAGTGGATACGCAGTATTTT. Translating gives CASSARVDTQYF.

This clone has a handful of counts. This rearrangement joins TRBV6-5 to TRBJ1-3; no firm D call. V was cut by 0 bases and J by 2 bases, with 11 bases left in between. The CDR3 loop spans 16 amino acids. Looked up from germline, CDR1 is MNHEY and CDR2 is SVGAGI. The CDR3 sequence: CASSYSLAGAGNTIYF. In nucleotides, the CDR3 is TGTGCCAGCAGTTACTCTTTAGCCGGTGCTGGAAACACCATATATTTT.

The J gene is TRBJ1-3, the V gene TRBV9; 7 positions agree with TRBD1. The length of the CDR3 is 17 residues. Germline V CDR1 and CDR2: SGDLS, YYNGEE. J lost 0 bases, V lost 2 bases, and 8 bases had no gene match. The CDR3 reads CASSVGGQANSGNTIYF. CDR3 DNA: TGTGCCAGCAGCGTTGGAGGACAGGCAAACTCTGGAAACACCATATATTTT.

The chain combines TRBV12-3 or TRBV12-4 with TRBJ2-3; D gene unclear. The CDR3 loop spans 10 amino acids. The ends were cut back, 7 bases at V and 8 bases at J, with 7 bases in the middle. The CDR3 loop reads CASKGGTQYF. The CDR3 bases are TGTGCCAGCAAGGGCGGTACGCAGTATTTT.

The rearrangement uses TRBV5-6 and TRBJ2-2, with 8 bases that match TRBD1. The CDR3 loop spans 15 amino acids. Trimming at V came to 3 bases and at J to 4 bases, leaving 5 bases not matched to a gene. CDR1 is SGHDT and CDR2 is YYEEEE in the germline V gene. In DNA form, the CDR3 reads TGTGCCAGCAGCTCCGACAGGGGTATCACCGGGGAGCTGTTTTTT. This sequence encodes CASSSDRGITGELFF. Filled out from reference TRBV5-6 and TRBJ2-2, the complete variable domain reads DAGVTQSPTHLIKTRGQQVTLRCSPKSGHDTVSWYQQALGQGPQFIFQYYEEEERQRGNFPDRFSGHQFPNYSSELNVNALLLGDSALYLCASSSDRGITGELFFGEGSRLTVL.

The chain links TRBV6-5 to TRBJ2-2; D is possibly TRBD1 (6 bases). The V gene's germline CDR1 is MNHEY and CDR2 SVGAGI. This CDR3 spans 13 amino acids. V was pared by 5 bases and J by 8 bases, with 12 bases between. DNA of the CDR3: TGTGCCAGCAGTCGTACAGGGTTAGGGGAGCTGTTTTTT. The encoded protein is CASSRTGLGELFF.

The V call is TRBV20-1, the J call TRBJ2-7; no clear D. V lost 2 bases and J lost 3, with 5 bases in between. The V gene's germline CDR1 is DFQATT and CDR2 SNEGSKA (reference sequence). CDR3 length: 11 residues. The CDR3: CSARTGYEQYF. The CDR3 bases are TGCAGTGCTAGAACTGGCTACGAGCAGTACTTC.

J is TRBJ1-1 and V is TRBV19; D uncertain. Germline V gene lookup returns CDR1 LNHDA and CDR2 SQIVND (reference sequence). V was clipped by 11 bases and J by 1 base, with 14 bases between them. This CDR3 is 13 amino acids long. This CDR3 is CAVGEGANTEAFF. The CDR3 region has the DNA TGTGCCGTCGGGGAAGGAGCGAACACTGAAGCTTTCTTT.

The genes are TRBV2 and TRBJ2-7; 8 nucleotides agree with TRBD2. CDR3 length: 14 amino acids. The ends lost 5 bases at V and 5 bases at J; junction bases unmatched: 8. CDR1 and CDR2 (germline): SNHLY, FYNNEI. Here the CDR3 DNA reads TGTGCCAGCAGTAGGAGCGGGAGATATAACGAGCAGTACTTC. Translation: CASSRSGRYNEQYF.

The chain employs TRBV6-6 and TRBJ1-2; tentative D call: TRBD1 (5 bases). This CDR3 comprises 14 residues. The germline CDR1 and CDR2 sequences are MNHNY and SVGAGI (reference sequence). The germline V and J ends were trimmed by 0 bases and 2 bases, with 7 bases remaining between them. CDR3 sequence (DNA): TGTGCCAGCAGTTACTCGGCAGGGAACTATGGCTACACCTTC. It yields the protein CASSYSAGNYGYTF.

This chain uses TRBV7-6 with TRBJ2-1; TRBD2 aligns across 12 bases. The trim removed 5 bases at V and 4 bases at J, leaving 3 bases unmatched. The CDR3 length is 15 residues. Looked up from germline, CDR1 is SGHVS and CDR2 is FNYEAQ. The CDR3 sequence: CASSHGLAGYNEQFF. DNA for the CDR3: TGTGCCAGCAGCCACGGACTAGCGGGGTACAATGAGCAGTTCTTC.

The CDR3 nucleotides read TGCGCCAGCAGTGAGTTGAGGGGGAGGGTAGGGAGCAATCAGCCCCAGCATTTT. This codes for CASSELRGRVGSNQPQHF. The gene calls are TRBV10-1 and TRBJ1-5, with a weak D call TRBD1 (6 bases). Trimming cost V 1 base and J 1 base, with 17 bases left between them. CDR1 and CDR2 (germline): WNHNN, SYGVQD (reference sequence). The CDR3 length is 18 residues.

This clone was detected only once. The rearrangement joins TRBV2 to TRBJ1-6; no clear D gene. The CDR3 runs 14 residues. The germline V and J ends were trimmed by 1 base and 7 bases, with 8 bases remaining between them. CDR1 and CDR2 from the germline V gene are SNHLY and FYNNEI. CDR3 in DNA: TGTGCCAGCAGTGAAGGGCAGGCCAATTCACCCCTCCACTTT. Amino acid sequence: CASSEGQANSPLHF. Using reference TRBV2 and TRBJ1-6 for the parts outside the CDR3, the full variable domain is EPEVTQTPSHQVTQMGQEVILRCVPISNHLYFYWYRQILGQKVEFLVSFYNNEISEKSEIFDDQFSVERPDGSNFTLKIRSTKLEDSAMYFCASSEGQANSPLHFGNGTRLTVT.

Remarks on this clone: The junction departs from the called germline gene at one end, perhaps through a read error. In DNA, the CDR3 is TGTGCCAGCAGCGTAGCGGGAGGGCCCTACGAGCAGTACTTC. This translates into CASSVAGGPYEQYF. The rearrangement joins TRBV7-2 to TRBJ2-7, with 11 bases lining up with TRBD2. Germline-derived CDR1 and CDR2 are SGHTA and FQGNSA. CDR3 length: 14 amino acids.

This sequence joins TRBV6-5 and TRBJ1-5; tentative D call: TRBD1 (6 bases). Between the trimmed V and J ends, which lost 7 bases and 2 bases, there was a span of 9 bases. Germline V gene sequence: CDR1 MNHEY, CDR2 SVGAGI. The CDR3 is 13 amino acids. CDR3 amino acids: CASTGDGNQPQHF. As DNA, the CDR3 is TGTGCCAGCACAGGGGATGGCAATCAGCCCCAGCATTTT.

The chain links TRBV3-1 (or the pseudogene TRBV3-2) to TRBJ2-4; D is perhaps TRBD1 (6 bases). Germline lookup yields CDR1 LGHDT and CDR2 YNNKEL (reference sequence). CDR3 size: 15 residues. V gave up 1 base and J gave up 5 bases, with 12 bases separating them. CDR3 loop: CASSQGGTRENIQYF. CDR3 coding DNA: TGTGCCAGCAGCCAAGGGGGGACAAGGGAAAACATTCAGTACTTC.

V gene TRBV9 combines with J gene TRBJ2-2; D is undetermined. Germline V lookup: CDR1 SGDLS, CDR2 YYNGEE. This CDR3 has 16 amino acids. Trimming took off 4 bases at V and 4 bases at J, with 17 bases between the two ends. For the CDR3, the DNA is TGTGCCAGCAGCCCAACTCGGACCTCAGGCACCGGGGAGCTGTTTTTT. Translated: CASSPTRTSGTGELFF.